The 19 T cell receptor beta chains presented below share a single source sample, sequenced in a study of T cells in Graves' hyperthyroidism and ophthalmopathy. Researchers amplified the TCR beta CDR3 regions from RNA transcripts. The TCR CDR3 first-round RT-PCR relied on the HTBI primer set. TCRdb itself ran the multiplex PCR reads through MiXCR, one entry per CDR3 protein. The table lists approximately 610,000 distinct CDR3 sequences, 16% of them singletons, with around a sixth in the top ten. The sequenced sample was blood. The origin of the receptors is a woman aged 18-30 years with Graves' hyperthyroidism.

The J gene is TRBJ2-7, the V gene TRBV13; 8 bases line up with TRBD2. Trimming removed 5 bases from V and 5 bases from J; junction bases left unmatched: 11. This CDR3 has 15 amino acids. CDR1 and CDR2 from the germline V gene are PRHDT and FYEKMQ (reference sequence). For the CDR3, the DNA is TGTGCCAGCAGCCCCCGGGTAGCGGGGTCCCACGAGCAGTACTTC. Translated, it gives CASSPRVAGSHEQYF. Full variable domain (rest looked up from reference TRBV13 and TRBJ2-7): AAGVIQSPRHLIKEKRETATLKCYPIPRHDTVYWYQQGPGQDPQFLISFYEKMQSDKGSIPDRFSAQQFSDYHSELNMSSLELGDSALYFCASSPRVAGSHEQYFGPGTRLTVT.

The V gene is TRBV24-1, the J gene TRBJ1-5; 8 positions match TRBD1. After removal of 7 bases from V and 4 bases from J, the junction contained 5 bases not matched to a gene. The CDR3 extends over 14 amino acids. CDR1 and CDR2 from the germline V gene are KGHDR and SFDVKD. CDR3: CATSRQGRNQPQHF. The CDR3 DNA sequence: TGTGCCACCAGCAGACAGGGGAGGAATCAGCCCCAGCATTTT.

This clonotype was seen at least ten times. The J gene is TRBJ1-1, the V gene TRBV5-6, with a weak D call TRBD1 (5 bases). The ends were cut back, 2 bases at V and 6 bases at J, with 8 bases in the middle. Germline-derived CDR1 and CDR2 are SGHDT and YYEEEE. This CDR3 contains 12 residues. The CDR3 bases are TGTGCCAGCAGCTTAGGACACGCTGAAGCTTTCTTT. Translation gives CASSLGHAEAFF.

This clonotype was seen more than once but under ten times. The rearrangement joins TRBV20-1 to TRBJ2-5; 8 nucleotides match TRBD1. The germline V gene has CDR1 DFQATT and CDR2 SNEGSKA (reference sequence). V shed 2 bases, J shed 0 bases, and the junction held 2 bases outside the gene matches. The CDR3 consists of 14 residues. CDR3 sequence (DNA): TGCAGTGCTAGACGGGACAGGTACCAAGAGACCCAGTACTTC. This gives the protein CSARRDRYQETQYF.

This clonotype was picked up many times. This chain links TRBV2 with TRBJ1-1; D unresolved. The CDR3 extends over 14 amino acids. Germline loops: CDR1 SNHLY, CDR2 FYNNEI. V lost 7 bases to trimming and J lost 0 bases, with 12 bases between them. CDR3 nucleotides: TGTGCCAGCACGGCCCAAAGCTTGAACACTGAAGCTTTCTTT. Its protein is CASTAQSLNTEAFF.

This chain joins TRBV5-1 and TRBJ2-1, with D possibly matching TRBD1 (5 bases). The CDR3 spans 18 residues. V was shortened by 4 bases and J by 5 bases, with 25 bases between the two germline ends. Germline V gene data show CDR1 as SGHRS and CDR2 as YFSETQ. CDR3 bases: TGCGCCAGCAGCCCGTACCAGGGTCTAAGGACGGCTGACAATGAGCAGTTCTTC. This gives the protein CASSPYQGLRTADNEQFF.

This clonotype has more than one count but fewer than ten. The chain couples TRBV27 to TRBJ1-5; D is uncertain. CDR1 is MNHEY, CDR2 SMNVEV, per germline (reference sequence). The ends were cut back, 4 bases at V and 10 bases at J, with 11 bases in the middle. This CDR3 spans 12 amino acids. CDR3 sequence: CASSSPTGPQHF. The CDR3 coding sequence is TGTGCCAGCAGTTCACCGACGGGCCCCCAGCATTTT.

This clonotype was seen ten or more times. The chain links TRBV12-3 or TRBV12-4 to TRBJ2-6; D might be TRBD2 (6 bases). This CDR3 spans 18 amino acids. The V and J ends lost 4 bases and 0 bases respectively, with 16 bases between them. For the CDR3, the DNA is TGTGCCAGCAGTTCCCAAGCAGGGACTGTCTCTGGGGCCAACGTCCTGACTTTC. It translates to CASSSQAGTVSGANVLTF.

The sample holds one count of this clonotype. The CDR3 loop reads CASSFGRGGSYEQFF. The CDR3 DNA follows: TGTGCCAGCAGTTTCGGGCGGGGAGGCTCCTACGAGCAGTTCTTC. This rearrangement joins TRBV28 to TRBJ2-7, with D possibly TRBD2 on 6 matching bases. The last part of the DNA fits TRBJ2-1 better; the J call may be wrong. Germline CDR1 is MDHEN and CDR2 is SYDVKM. CDR3 length: 15 residues.

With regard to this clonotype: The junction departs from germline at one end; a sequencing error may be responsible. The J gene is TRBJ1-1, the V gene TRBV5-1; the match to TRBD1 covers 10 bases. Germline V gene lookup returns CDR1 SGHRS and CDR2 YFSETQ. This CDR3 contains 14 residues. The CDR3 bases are TGCGCCAGCAGCCCGGGACAGGGGAACACTGAAGGTTTCTTT. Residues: CASSPGQGNTEGFF.

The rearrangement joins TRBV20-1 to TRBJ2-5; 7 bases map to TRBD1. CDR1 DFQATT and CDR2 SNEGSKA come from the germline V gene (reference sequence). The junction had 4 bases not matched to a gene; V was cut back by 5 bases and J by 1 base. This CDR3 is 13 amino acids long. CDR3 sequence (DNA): TGCAGTGCTCGTGGGACAGTCCAAGAGACCCAGTACTTC. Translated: CSARGTVQETQYF.

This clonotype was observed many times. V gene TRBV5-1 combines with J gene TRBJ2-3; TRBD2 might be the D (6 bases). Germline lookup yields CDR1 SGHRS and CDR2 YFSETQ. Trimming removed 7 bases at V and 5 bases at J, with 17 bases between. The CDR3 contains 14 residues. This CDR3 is CASGGTPERDTQYF. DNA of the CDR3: TGCGCCAGCGGCGGGACTCCCGAAAGAGATACGCAGTATTTT.

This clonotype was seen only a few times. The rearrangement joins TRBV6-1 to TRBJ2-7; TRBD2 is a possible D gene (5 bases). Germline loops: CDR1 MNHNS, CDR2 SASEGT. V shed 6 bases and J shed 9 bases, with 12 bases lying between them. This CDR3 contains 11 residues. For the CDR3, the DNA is TGTGCCAGCAGCTACGGCCGGGGGCAGTACTTC. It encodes CASSYGRGQYF.

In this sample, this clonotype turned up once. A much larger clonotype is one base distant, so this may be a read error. The CDR3 region has the DNA TGTGCCAGTAGTATGACGGGACAACCGAATTCACCCCTCCTCTTT. Protein sequence: CASSMTGQPNSPLLF. The chain combines TRBV19 with TRBJ1-6; D is possibly TRBD1 (6 bases). There are 15 residues in the CDR3. Germline assignment: CDR1 LNHDA and CDR2 SQIVND (reference sequence).

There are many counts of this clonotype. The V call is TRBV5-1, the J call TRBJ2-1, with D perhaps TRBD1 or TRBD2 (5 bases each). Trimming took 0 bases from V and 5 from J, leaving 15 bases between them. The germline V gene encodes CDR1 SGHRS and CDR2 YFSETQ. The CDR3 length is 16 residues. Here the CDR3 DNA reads TGCGCCAGCAGCTTGGGGGACCTCAACGGGGACAATGAGCAGTTCTTC. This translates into CASSLGDLNGDNEQFF.

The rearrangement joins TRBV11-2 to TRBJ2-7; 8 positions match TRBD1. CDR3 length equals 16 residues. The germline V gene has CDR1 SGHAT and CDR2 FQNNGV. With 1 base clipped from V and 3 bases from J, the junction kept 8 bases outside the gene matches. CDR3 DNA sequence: TGTGCCAGCAGCTTAGCGGCGGGACAGGTCTACTACGAGCAGTACTTC. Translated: CASSLAAGQVYYEQYF.

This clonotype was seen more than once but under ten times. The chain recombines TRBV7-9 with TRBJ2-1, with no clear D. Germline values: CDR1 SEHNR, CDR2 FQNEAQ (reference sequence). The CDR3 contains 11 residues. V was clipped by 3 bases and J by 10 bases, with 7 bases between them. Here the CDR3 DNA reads TGTGCCAGCAGCTTCGGAGAAGAGCAGTTCTTC. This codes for CASSFGEEQFF.

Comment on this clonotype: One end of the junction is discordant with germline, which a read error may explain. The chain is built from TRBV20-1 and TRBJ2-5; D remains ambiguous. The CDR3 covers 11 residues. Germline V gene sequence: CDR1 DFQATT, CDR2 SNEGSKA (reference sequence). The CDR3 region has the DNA TGCAGTGCACAAAACCAAGAGACCCGGTACTTC. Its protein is CSAQNQETRYF.

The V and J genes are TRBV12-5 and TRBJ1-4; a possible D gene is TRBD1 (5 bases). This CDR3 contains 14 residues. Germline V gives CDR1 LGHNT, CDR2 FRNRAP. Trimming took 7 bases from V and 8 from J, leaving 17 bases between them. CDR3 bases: TGTGCTAGTGCCCCCCCGGGGGTAGGAGAAAAACTGTTTTTT. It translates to CASAPPGVGEKLFF.